The entry that follows covers one T cell receptor beta chain sequence. Its target is not known. The data originate from a study of cytomegalovirus exposure and HLA in healthy donors. Study summary: Unique TCRs numbering roughly 85 million, obtained from HLA-typed donors, made up an early data release. Points from the study as a whole: The authors later linked a missense DCLRE1C variant to TCR beta V- and J-gene trimming. Productive status was seen about 90% or about 30% of the time for most TCR beta V segments in an earlier analysis. HLA alleles were associated with some 17,000 TCR beta sequences in a later analysis at 0.05 false discovery rate.

CDR3 length: 15 amino acids. J gave up 7 bases and V 4 bases, and 8 bases lay outside the gene matches. CDR1 SGHRS and CDR2 YFSETQ come from the germline V gene. The PCR was carried out with 60 Vbeta primers and 13 Jbeta primers. The repertoire was sequenced with immunoSEQ multiplex PCR; TCRdb's copy has only in-frame clones and lacks some. Seen here are about 110,000 clones, around three quarters observed once, and the top ten hold 0.87%. This TCR was sampled from a woman in her twenties or thirties in good health and CMV-seronegative. The material sequenced was PBMCs. The V call is TRBV5-1, the J call TRBJ1-2; 12 bases line up with TRBD1. The CDR3 region is CASSLGTGGLGGYTF. In DNA, the CDR3 is TGCGCCAGCAGCCTGGGGACAGGGGGCCTTGGTGGCTACACCTTC.